These 10 T cell receptor beta chains were sequenced from one sample in a study of cytomegalovirus exposure and HLA in healthy donors (dated by TCRdb to 2016 to 2017). The library relied on the immunoSEQ multiplex PCR assay. A mixture of 60 forward primers for TCR Vbeta segments and 13 reverse primers for TCR Jbeta segments was used in the multiplex PCR. Here the immuneACCESS table is served through TCRdb, limited to in-frame sequences with V and J called. Missing clones are a known gap in these copies; in checked studies unresolved V genes cover under half, and the rest lacks a known reason. The sample contains approximately 280,000 clones, just over 85% of them found a single time. The ten top clones hold roughly 4% of the sample. The sequencing input was PBMCs. These receptors were taken from a man between 35 and 55 years old in good health and CMV-seropositive.

On this clone itself: One end of the junction varies from germline; a read error may be responsible. The chain couples TRBV7-9 to TRBJ1-1; possible D gene TRBD1, 5 bases. CDR1 and CDR2 from the germline V gene are SEHNR and FQNEAQ (reference sequence). The CDR3 loop spans 16 amino acids. The CDR3 DNA follows: TGTTCCAGCAGCCCCGGCTCAACAGGTTTCAACACTGAAGCTTTCTTT. It codes for CSSSPGSTGFNTEAFF.

The J gene is TRBJ2-7, the V gene TRBV6-1; tentative D call: TRBD2 (5 bases). V lost 2 bases, J lost 0 bases, and 11 bases lay in between. The germline V gene encodes CDR1 MNHNS and CDR2 SASEGT. The CDR3 consists of 15 residues. The chain's CDR3 is CASSEWRSPSYEQYF. CDR3 DNA sequence: TGTGCCAGCAGTGAATGGAGGTCCCCCTCCTACGAGCAGTACTTC.

The sample holds a few counts of this clone. The chain joins TRBV6-5 to TRBJ2-5, with 12 bases identical to TRBD1. V was pared by 11 bases and J by 7 bases, with 5 bases of the junction left unmatched. This CDR3 has 12 amino acids. The germline CDR1 and CDR2 sequences are MNHEY and SVGAGI. CDR3 amino acids: CACRGQGATQYF. The DNA of the CDR3 is TGTGCCTGTAGGGGACAGGGGGCGACCCAGTACTTC.

The chain employs TRBV7-3 and TRBJ2-2; 8 bases map to TRBD2. Germline V CDR1 and CDR2: SGHTA, FQGTGA. The CDR3 covers 16 residues. V gave up 5 bases and J gave up 5 bases; unmatched junction bases: 10. CDR3 loop: CASSPRLATTTGELFF. As DNA, the CDR3 is TGTGCCAGCAGCCCTCGACTAGCGACGACGACCGGGGAGCTGTTTTTT.

The rearrangement uses TRBV7-3 and TRBJ2-1; the D gene is possibly TRBD2 (5 bases). V was shortened by 3 bases and J by 4 bases, with 13 bases between the two germline ends. The germline gives CDR1 SGHTA, CDR2 FQGTGA. This CDR3 is built from 15 residues. CDR3 sequence: CASSFGRVGYNEQFF. The CDR3 DNA reads as TGTGCCAGCAGCTTCGGGCGGGTTGGTTACAATGAGCAGTTCTTC.

This rearrangement joins TRBV5-6 to TRBJ1-5; D is ambiguous. Trimming took off 0 bases at V and 3 bases at J, with 10 bases between the two ends. This CDR3 has 15 amino acids. CDR1 is SGHDT and CDR2 is YYEEEE in the germline V gene. The CDR3 nucleotides read TGTGCCAGCAGCTTGGGGCCGGGTCCCAATCAGCCCCAGCATTTT. It codes for CASSLGPGPNQPQHF.

The sample holds one count of this clone. The V and J genes are TRBV30 and TRBJ1-5; the match to TRBD1 covers 10 bases. V gave up 3 bases and J gave up 5 bases; unmatched junction bases: 16. Germline CDR1 reads GTSNPN; CDR2 reads SVGIG (reference sequence). This CDR3 has 18 amino acids. Here the CDR3 reads CAWSYPPPGTGADQPQHF. The CDR3 DNA reads as TGTGCCTGGAGCTACCCTCCACCCGGGACAGGGGCCGATCAGCCCCAGCATTTT.

In its sample, this clone was seen a few times. The rearrangement links TRBV7-8 to TRBJ1-1, with D unclear. The CDR3 length is 15 residues. The V gene lost 1 base and the J gene lost 1 base, with 10 bases spanning the gap. Looked up from germline, CDR1 is SGHVS and CDR2 is FQNEAQ. The CDR3 reads CASSLGTLKNTEAFF. The CDR3 DNA follows: TGTGCCAGCAGCTTAGGTACATTGAAGAACACTGAAGCTTTCTTT. The variable domain in full, completed from reference TRBV7-8 and TRBJ1-1, reads GAGVSQSPRYKVAKRGQDVALRCDPISGHVSLFWYQQALGQGPEFLTYFQNEAQLDKSGLPSDRFFAERPEGSVSTLKIQRTQQEDSAVYLCASSLGTLKNTEAFFGQGTRLTVV.

The rearrangement joins TRBV5-1 to TRBJ2-1; 13 bases line up with TRBD2. This CDR3 has 15 residues. J gave up 3 bases and V 4 bases, and 1 base lay outside the gene matches. The germline CDR1 and CDR2 sequences are SGHRS and YFSETQ. CDR3: CASSRTSGSYNEQFF. DNA for the CDR3: TGCGCCAGCAGCCGGACTAGCGGGAGCTACAATGAGCAGTTCTTC.

The CDR3 coding sequence is TGCAGCGTAGGGGCAGGGGGCTTGGGAGGCTACACCTTC. Encoded protein: CSVGAGGLGGYTF. The chain uses TRBV29-1 and TRBJ1-2; 8 nucleotides align to TRBD1. Germline trimming cut 6 bases from V and 8 bases from J; bases unmatched to any gene: 11. The CDR3 totals 13 residues. CDR1 is SQVTM, CDR2 ANQGSEA, per germline.